This T cell receptor (beta chain) was found in a study of CD8+ T cells in alopecia areata. Study overall: Each day, treated patients took oral tofacitinib twice, at 5 to 10 mg per dose. A 6-month off-drug phase came after tofacitinib, which had lasted 6 to 18 months.

General observations from the study: Lesional scalp exceeded normal scalp in clonality, especially in alopecia totalis/universalis.

cDNA reverse transcribed from extracted RNA served as the sequencing template. Clones were sequenced by immunoSEQ multiplex PCR, and TCRdb holds only the in-frame ones, with some missing. The data contain hundreds of thousands of clones, under 70% of them singletons. As for this clone: Its target is not known.

Sorting separated CD4+ and CD8+ T cells out of PBMCs. CDR3 length: 13 amino acids. In germline, CDR1 is SGHRS, CDR2 YFSETQ. With 0 bases removed from V and 4 bases from J, the gap between germline ends came to 8 bases. The specimen was CD4+ T cells sorted from blood, collected at week 0. This receptor was taken from a human donor with alopecia areata. The gene calls are TRBV5-1 and TRBJ2-7, with a possible D match to TRBD1 (6 bases). The CDR3 spells CASSLAGEYEQYF. Here the CDR3 DNA reads TGCGCCAGCAGCTTGGCAGGGGAGTACGAGCAGTACTTC.